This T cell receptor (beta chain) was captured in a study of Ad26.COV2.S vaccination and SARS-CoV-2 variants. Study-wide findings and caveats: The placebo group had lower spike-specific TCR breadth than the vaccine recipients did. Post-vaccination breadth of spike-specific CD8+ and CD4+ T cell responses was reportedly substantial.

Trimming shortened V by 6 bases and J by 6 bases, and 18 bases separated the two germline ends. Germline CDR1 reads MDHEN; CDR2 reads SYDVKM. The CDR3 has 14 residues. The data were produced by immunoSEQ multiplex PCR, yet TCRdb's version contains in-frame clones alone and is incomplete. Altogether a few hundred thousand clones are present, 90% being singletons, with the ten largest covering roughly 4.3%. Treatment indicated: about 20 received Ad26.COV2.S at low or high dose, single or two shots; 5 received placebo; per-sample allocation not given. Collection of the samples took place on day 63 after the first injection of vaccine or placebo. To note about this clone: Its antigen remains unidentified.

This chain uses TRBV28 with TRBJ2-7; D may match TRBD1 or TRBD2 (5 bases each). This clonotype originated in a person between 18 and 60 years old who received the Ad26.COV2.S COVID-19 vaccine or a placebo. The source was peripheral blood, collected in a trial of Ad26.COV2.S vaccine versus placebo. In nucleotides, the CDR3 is TGTGCCAGCAGCCTGGGGACCTCTGGCCCCGAGCAGTACTTC. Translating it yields CASSLGTSGPEQYF.